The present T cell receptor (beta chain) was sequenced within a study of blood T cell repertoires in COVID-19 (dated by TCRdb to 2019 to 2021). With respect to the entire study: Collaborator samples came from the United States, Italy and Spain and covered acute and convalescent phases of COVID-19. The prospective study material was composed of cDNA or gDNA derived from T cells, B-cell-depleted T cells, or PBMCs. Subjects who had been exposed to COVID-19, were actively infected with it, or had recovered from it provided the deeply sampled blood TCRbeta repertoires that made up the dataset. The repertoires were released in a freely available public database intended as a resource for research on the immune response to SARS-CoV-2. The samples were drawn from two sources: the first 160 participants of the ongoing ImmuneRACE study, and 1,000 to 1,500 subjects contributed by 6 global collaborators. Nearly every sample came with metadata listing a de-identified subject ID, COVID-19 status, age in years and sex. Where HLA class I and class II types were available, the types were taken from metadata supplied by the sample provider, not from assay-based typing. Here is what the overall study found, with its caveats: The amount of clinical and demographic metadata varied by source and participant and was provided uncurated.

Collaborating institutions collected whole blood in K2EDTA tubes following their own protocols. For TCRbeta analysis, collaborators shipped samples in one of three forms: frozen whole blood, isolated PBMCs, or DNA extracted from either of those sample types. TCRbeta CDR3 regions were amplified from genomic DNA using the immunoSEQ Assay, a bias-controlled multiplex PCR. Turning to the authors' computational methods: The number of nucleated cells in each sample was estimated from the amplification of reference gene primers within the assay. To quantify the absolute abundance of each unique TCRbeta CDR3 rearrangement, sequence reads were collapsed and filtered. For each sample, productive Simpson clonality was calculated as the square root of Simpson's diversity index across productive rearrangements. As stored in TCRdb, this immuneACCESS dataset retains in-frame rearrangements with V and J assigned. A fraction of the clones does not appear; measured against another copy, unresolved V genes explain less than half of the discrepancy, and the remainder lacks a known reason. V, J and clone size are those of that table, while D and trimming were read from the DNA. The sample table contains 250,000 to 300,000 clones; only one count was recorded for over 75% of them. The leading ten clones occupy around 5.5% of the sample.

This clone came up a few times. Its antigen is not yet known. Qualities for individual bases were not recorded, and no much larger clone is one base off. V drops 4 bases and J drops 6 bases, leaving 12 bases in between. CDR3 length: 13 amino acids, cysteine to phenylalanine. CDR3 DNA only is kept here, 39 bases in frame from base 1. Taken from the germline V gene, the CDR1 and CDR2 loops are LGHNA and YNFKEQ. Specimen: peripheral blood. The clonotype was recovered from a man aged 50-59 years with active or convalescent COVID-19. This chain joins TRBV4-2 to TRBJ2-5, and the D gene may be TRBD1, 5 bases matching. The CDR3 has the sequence CASSLEPGQTQYF. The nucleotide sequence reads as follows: TGTGCCAGCAGCCTTGAACCAGGGCAGACCCAGTACTTC.